This TCR beta chain was documented in a study of shared clonotypes between healthy human individuals. Germline CDR1 and CDR2: SGHAT and FQNNGV. CDR3 length: 14 amino acids. V was cut by 0 bases and J by 8 bases, with 11 bases left in between. For this clone: Its matching antigen is unknown.

Sequenced by immunoSEQ multiplex PCR; TCRdb stores in-frame clones only, minus some. The sample consists of hundreds of thousands of clones, almost 97% of them appearing once. Study observations and caveats: The four-donor shared clonotypes exceeded non-shared clonotypes in generation probability, with non-shared ones scoring lower.

The chain combines TRBV11-2 with TRBJ2-1; D gene ambiguous. The sequence derives from a woman aged 30 to 39 in good health. What was sequenced was naive CD4+ T cells sorted from blood. Sample subset: CD45RA+ positively selected. CDR3 sequence reads: CASSLDSLMHEQFF. DNA of the CDR3: TGTGCCAGCAGCTTAGATTCCCTAATGCATGAGCAGTTCTTC.